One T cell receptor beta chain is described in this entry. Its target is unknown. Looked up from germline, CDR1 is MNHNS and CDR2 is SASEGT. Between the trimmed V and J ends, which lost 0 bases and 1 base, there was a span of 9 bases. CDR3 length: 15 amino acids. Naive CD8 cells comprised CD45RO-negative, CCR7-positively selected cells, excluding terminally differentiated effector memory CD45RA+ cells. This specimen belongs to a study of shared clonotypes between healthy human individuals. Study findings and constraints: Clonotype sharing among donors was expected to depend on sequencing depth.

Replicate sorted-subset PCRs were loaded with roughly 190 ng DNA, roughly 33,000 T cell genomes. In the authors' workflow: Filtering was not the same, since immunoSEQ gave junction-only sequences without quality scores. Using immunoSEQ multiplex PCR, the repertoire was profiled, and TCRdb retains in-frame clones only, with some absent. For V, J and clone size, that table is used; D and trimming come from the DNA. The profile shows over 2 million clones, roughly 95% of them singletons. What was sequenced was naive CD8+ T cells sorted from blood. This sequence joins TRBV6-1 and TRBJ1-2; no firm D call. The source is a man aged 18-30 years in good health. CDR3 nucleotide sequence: TGTGCCAGCAGTGAAGCGCCCTCCGATAACTATGGCTACACCTTC. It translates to CASSEAPSDNYGYTF.